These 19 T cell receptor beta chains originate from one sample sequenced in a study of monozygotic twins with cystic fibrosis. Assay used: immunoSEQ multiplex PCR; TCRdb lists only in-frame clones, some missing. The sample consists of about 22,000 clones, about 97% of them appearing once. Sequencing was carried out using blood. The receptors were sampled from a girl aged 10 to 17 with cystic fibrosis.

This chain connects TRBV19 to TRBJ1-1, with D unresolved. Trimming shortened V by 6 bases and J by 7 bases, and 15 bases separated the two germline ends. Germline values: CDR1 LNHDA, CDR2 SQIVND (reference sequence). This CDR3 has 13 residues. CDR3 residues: CASRKGEGIEAFF. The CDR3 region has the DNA TGTGCCAGTAGAAAAGGCGAGGGTATTGAAGCTTTCTTT. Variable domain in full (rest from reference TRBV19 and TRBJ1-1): DGGITQSPKYLFRKEGQNVTLSCEQNLNHDAMYWYRQDPGQGLRLIYYSQIVNDFQKGDIAEGYSVSREKKESFPLTVTSAQKNPTAFYLCASRKGEGIEAFFGQGTRLTVV.

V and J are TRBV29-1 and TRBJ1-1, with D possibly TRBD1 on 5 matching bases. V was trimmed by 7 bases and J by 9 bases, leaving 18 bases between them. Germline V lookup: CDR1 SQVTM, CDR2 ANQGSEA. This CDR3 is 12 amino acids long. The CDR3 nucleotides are TGCAGCGCGGGACTTTTCGTCGGTAAAGCTTTCTTT. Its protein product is CSAGLFVGKAFF.

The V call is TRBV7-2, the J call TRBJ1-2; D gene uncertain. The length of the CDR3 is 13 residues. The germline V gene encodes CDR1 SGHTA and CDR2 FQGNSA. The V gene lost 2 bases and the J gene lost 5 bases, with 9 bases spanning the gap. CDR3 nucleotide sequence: TGTGCCAGCAGCTTATCGGGTCCTTATGGCTACACCTTC. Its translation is CASSLSGPYGYTF.

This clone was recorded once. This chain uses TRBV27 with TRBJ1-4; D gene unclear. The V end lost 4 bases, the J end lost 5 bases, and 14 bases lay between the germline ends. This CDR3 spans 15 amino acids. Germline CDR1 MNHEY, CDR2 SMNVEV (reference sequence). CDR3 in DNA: TGTGCCAGCAGTTCCTCGATAGGGCGGAATGAAAAACTGTTTTTT. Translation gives CASSSSIGRNEKLFF.

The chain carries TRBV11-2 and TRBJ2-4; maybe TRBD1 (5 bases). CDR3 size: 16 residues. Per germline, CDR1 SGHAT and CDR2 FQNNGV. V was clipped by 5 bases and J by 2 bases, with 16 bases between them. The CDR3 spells CASSPRTKGTKNIQYF. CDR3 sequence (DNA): TGTGCCAGCAGCCCCCGGACGAAGGGGACCAAAAACATTCAGTACTTC.

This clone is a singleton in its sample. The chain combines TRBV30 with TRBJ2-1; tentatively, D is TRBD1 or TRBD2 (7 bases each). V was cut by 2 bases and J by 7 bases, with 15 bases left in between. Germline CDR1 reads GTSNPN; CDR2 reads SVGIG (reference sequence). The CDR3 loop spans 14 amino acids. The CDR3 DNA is TGTGCCTGGAGTATTGACAGGGAGGGGAATGAGCAGTTCTTC. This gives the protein CAWSIDREGNEQFF.

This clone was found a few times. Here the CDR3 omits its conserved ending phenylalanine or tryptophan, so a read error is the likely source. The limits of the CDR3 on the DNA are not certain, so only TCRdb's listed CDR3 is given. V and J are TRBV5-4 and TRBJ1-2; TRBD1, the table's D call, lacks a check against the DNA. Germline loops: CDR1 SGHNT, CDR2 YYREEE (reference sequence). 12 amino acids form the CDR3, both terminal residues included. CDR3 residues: CASSSTGGGLAL.

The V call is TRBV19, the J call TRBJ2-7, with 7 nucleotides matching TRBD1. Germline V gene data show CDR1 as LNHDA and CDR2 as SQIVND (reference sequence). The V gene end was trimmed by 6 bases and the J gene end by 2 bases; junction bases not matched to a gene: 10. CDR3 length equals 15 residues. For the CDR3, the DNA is TGTGCCAGTAGCCGGGGACAGCTAGTGGCCTACGAGCAGTACTTC. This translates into CASSRGQLVAYEQYF.

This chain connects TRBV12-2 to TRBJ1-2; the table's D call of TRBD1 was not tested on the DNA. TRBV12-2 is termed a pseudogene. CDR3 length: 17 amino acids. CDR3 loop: CASRFTGTGKTRYGYTF. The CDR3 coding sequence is TGTGCAAGTCGCTTTACCGGGACAGGTAAAACCCGCTATGGCTACACCTTC.

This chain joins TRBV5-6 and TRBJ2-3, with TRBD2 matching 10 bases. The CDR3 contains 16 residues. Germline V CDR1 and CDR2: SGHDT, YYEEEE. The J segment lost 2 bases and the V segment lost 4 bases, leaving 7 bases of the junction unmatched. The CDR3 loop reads CASSIGLAAYTDTQYF. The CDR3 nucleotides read TGTGCCAGCAGCATTGGACTAGCGGCATACACAGATACGCAGTATTTT. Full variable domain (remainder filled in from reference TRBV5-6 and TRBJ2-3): DAGVTQSPTHLIKTRGQQVTLRCSPKSGHDTVSWYQQALGQGPQFIFQYYEEEERQRGNFPDRFSGHQFPNYSSELNVNALLLGDSALYLCASSIGLAAYTDTQYFGPGTRLTVL.

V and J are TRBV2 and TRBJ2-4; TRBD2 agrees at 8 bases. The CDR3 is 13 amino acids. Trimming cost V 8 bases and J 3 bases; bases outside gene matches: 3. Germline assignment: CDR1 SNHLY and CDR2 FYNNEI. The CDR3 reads CASRGGGKNIQYF. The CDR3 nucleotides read TGTGCCAGCCGGGGGGGTGGCAAAAACATTCAGTACTTC. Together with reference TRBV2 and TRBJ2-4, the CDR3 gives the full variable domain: EPEVTQTPSHQVTQMGQEVILRCVPISNHLYFYWYRQILGQKVEFLVSFYNNEISEKSEIFDDQFSVERPDGSNFTLKIRSTKLEDSAMYFCASRGGGKNIQYFGAGTRLSVL.

CDR3 loop: CASSLRDREYRGRVEQFF. The CDR3 DNA is TGTGCCAGCAGTCTCCGGGACAGGGAATATCGGGGACGCGTCGAGCAGTTCTTC. V is TRBV28 and J is TRBJ2-1, with 9 bases fitting TRBD1. Unmatched junction bases numbered 21, after V lost 5 bases and J lost 10 bases. The CDR3 is made up of 18 amino acids. The germline CDR1 and CDR2 sequences are MDHEN and SYDVKM. Together with reference TRBV28 and TRBJ2-1, the CDR3 gives the full variable domain: DVKVTQSSRYLVKRTGEKVFLECVQDMDHENMFWYRQDPGLGLRLIYFSYDVKMKEKGDIPEGYSVSREKKERFSLILESASTNQTSMYLCASSLRDREYRGRVEQFFGPGTRLTVL.

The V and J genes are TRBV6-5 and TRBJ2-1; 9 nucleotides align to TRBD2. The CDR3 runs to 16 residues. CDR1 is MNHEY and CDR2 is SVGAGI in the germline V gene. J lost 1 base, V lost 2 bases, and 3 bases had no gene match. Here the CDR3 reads CASSYGGLASYNEQFF. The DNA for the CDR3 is TGTGCCAGCAGTTACGGGGGACTAGCATCCTACAATGAGCAGTTCTTC.

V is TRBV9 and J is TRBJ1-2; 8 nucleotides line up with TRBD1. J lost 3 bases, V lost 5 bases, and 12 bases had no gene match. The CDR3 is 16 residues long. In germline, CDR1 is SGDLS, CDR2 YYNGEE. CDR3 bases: TGTGCCAGCAGTTCCGGGATACAGGGGGTTTACTATGGCTACACCTTC. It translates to CASSSGIQGVYYGYTF. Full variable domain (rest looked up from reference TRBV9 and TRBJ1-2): DSGVTQTPKHLITATGQRVTLRCSPRSGDLSVYWYQQSLDQGLQFLIQYYNGEERAKGNILERFSAQQFPDLHSELNLSSLELGDSALYFCASSSGIQGVYYGYTFGSGTRLTVV.

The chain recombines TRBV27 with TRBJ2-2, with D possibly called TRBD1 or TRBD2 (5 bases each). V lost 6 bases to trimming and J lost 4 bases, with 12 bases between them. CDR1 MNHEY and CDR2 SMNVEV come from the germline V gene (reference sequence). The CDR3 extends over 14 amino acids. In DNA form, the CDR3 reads TGTGCCAGCAGCGGGACGGCGATCACCGGGGAGCTGTTTTTT. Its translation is CASSGTAITGELFF.

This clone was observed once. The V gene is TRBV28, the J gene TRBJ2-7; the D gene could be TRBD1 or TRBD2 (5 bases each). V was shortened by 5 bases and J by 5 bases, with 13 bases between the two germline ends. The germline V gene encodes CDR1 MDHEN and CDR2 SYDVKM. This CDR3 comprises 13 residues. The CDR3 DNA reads TGTGCCAGCAGTCTCGGTCTGGGGGACGAGCAGTACTTC. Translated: CASSLGLGDEQYF.

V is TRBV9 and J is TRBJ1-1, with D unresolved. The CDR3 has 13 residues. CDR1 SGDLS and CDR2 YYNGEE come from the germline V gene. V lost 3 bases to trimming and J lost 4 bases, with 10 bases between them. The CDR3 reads CASSASPSTEAFF. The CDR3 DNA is TGTGCCAGCAGCGCCTCGCCGTCCACTGAAGCTTTCTTT.

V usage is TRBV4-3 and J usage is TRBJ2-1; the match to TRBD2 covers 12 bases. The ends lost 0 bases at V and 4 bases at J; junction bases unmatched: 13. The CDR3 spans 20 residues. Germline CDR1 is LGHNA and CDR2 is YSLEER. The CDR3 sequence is CASSQDRWTSGISRYNEQFF. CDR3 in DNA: TGCGCCAGCAGCCAAGATAGGTGGACTAGCGGGATCTCCCGATACAATGAGCAGTTCTTC.

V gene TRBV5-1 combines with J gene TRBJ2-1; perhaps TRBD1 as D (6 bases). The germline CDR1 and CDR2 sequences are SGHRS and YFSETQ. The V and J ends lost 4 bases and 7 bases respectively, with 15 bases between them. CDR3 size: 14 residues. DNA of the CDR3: TGCGCCAGCAGCCCGAGGGGGATTGGGAATGAGCAGTTCTTC. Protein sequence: CASSPRGIGNEQFF.